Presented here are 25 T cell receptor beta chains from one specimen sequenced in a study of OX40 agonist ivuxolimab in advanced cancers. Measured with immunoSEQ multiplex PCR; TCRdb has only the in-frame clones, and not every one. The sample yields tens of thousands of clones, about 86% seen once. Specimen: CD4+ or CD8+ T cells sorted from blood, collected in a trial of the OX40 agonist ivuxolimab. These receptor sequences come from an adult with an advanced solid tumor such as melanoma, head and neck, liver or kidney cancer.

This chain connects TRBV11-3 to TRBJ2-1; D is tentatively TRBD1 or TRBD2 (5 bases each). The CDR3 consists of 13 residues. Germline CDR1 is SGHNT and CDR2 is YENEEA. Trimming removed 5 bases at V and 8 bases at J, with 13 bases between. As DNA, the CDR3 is TGTGCCAGCAGCCCGCAGGTGGGGGATGAGCAGTTCTTC. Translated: CASSPQVGDEQFF.

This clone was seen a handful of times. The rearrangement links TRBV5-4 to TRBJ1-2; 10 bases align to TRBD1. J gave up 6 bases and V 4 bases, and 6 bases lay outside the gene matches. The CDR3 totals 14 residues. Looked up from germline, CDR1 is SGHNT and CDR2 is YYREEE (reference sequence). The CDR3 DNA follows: TGTGCCAGCAGCCCGAGACAGGGGGCGGATGGCTACACCTTC. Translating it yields CASSPRQGADGYTF.

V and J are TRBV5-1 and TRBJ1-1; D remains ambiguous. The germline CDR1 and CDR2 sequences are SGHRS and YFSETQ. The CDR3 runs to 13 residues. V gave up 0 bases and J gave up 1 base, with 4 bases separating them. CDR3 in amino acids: CASSLGRNTEAFF. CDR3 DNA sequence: TGCGCCAGCAGCTTGGGACGGAACACTGAAGCTTTCTTT.

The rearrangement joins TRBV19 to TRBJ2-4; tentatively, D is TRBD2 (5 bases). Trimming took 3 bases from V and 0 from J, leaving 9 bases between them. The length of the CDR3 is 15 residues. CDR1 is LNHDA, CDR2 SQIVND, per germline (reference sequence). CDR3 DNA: TGTGCCAGTAGTATGTATGGGAGAGCCAAAAACATTCAGTACTTC. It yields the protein CASSMYGRAKNIQYF.

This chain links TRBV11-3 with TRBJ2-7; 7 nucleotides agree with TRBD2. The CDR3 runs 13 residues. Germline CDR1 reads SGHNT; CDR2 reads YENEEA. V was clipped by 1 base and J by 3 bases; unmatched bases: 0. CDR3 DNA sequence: TGTGCCAGCAGCTTAGGGGGGGGCTACGAGCAGTACTTC. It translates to CASSLGGGYEQYF.

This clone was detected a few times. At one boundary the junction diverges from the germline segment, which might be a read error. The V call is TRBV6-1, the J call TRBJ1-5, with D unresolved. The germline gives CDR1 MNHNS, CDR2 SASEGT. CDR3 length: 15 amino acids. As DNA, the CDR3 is TGTGCCAGCAATGAAGGATGGGGTAGCAATCAGCCCCAGCATTTT. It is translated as CASNEGWGSNQPQHF.

CDR3 sequence reads: CADGTVNYGYTF. CDR3 nucleotides: TGTGCCGACGGGACAGTCAACTATGGCTACACCTTC. The J gene is TRBJ1-2, the V gene TRBV2; 7 bases match TRBD1. The J segment lost 2 bases and the V segment lost 11 bases, leaving 5 bases of the junction unmatched. This CDR3 contains 12 residues. Germline V lookup: CDR1 SNHLY, CDR2 FYNNEI.

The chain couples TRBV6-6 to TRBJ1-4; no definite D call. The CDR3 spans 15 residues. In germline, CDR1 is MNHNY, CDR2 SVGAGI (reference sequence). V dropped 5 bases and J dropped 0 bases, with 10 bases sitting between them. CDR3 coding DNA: TGTGCCAGCAGTCTTCCGAGTGCAACTAATGAAAAACTGTTTTTT. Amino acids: CASSLPSATNEKLFF.

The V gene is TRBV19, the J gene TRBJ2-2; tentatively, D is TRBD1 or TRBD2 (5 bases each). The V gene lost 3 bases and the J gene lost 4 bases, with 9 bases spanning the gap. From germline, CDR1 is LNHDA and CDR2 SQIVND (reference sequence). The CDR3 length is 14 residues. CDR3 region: CASSILGGTGELFF. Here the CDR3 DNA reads TGTGCCAGTAGTATCCTTGGGGGCACCGGGGAGCTGTTTTTT.

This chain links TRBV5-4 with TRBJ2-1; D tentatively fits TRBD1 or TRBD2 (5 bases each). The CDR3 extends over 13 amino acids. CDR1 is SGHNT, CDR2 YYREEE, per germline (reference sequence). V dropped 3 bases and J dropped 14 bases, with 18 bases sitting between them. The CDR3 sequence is CASSSGDVPREFF. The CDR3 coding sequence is TGTGCCAGCAGCTCTGGGGACGTACCCCGCGAGTTCTTC.

The CDR3 DNA reads TGTGCCAGCAGTCGGGGCGGAGGGATGGGCTACACCTTC. As protein: CASSRGGGMGYTF. V gene TRBV2 combines with J gene TRBJ1-2; possible D gene TRBD1, 5 bases. CDR1 SNHLY and CDR2 FYNNEI come from the germline V gene. V shed 5 bases and J shed 8 bases, with 15 bases lying between them. The CDR3 is made up of 13 amino acids.

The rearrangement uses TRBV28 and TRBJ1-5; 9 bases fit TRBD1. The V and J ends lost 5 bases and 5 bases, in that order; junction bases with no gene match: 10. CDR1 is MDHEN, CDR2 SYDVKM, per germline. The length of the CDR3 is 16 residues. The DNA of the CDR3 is TGTGCCAGCAGTCCCGAGACAGGGGGTAATCATCAGCCCCAGCATTTT. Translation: CASSPETGGNHQPQHF.

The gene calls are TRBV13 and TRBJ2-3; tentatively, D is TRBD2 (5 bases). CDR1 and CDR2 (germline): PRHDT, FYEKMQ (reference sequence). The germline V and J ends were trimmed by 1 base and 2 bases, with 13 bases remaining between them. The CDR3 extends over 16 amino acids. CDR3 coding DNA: TGTGCCAGCAGCTTAGTTTCGGGCGGGCTCACAGATACGCAGTATTTT. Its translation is CASSLVSGGLTDTQYF.

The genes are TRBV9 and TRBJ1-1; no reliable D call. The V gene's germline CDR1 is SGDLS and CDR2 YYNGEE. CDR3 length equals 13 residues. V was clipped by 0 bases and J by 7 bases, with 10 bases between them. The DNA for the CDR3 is TGTGCCAGCAGCGTAGACCCCTTAGGTGAAGCTTTCTTT. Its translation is CASSVDPLGEAFF.

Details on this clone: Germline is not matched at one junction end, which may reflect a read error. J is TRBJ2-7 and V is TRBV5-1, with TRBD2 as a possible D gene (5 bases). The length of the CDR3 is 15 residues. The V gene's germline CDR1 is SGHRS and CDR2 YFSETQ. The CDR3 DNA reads TGTGCCAGCAGCGTGGAAGGCGGGCTAGGGTACGAGCAGTACTTC. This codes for CASSVEGGLGYEQYF.

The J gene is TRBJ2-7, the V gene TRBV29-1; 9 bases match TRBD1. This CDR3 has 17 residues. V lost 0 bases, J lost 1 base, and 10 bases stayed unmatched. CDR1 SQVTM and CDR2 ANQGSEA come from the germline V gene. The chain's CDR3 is CSVEDLWRQGGSYEQYF. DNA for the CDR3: TGCAGCGTTGAAGATCTGTGGCGACAGGGGGGGTCCTACGAGCAGTACTTC.

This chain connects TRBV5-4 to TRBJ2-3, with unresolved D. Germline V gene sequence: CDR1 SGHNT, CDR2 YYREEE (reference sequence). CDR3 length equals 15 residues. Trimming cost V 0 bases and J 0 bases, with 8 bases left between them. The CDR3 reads CASSLGSQSTDTQYF. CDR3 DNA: TGTGCCAGCAGCTTGGGCAGCCAGAGCACAGATACGCAGTATTTT.

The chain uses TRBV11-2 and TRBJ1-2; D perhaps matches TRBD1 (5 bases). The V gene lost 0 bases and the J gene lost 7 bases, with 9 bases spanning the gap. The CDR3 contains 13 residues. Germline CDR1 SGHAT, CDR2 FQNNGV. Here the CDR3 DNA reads TGTGCCAGCAGCTTAGACGTCGGGGGTGGCTACACCTTC. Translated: CASSLDVGGGYTF.

CDR3: CASSVTGHLNTEAFF. CDR3 nucleotide sequence: TGCGCCAGCAGCGTTACTGGACACCTGAACACTGAAGCTTTCTTT. The chain recombines TRBV5-1 with TRBJ1-1; D might be TRBD1 (5 bases). V was cut by 4 bases and J by 0 bases, with 13 bases left in between. Germline CDR1 reads SGHRS; CDR2 reads YFSETQ. The CDR3 has 15 amino acids.

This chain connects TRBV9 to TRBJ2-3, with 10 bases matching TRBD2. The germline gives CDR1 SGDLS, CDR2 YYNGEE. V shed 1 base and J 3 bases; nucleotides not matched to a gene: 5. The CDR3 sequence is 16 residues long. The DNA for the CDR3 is TGTGCCAGCAGCGTATCAGCGGGAGGGCCAACAGATACGCAGTATTTT. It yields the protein CASSVSAGGPTDTQYF.

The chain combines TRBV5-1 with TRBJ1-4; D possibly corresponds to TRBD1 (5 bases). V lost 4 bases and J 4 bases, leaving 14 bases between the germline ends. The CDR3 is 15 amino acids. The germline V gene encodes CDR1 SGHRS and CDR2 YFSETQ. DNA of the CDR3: TGCGCCAGCAGCGTAGGGGCGGCGGGTAATGAAAAACTGTTTTTT. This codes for CASSVGAAGNEKLFF.

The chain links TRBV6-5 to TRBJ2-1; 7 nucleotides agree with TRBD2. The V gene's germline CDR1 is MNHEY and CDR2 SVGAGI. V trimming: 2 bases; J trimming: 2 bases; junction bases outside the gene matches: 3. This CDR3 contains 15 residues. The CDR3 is CASSYGGGTYNEQFF. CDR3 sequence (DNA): TGTGCCAGCAGTTACGGGGGGGGTACCTACAATGAGCAGTTCTTC.

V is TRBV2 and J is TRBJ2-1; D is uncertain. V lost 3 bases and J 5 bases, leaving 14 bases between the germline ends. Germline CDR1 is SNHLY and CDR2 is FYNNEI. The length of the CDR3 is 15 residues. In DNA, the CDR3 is TGTGCCAGCAGTGAGCAGGACCTTCGCCACAATGAGCAGTTCTTC. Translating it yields CASSEQDLRHNEQFF.

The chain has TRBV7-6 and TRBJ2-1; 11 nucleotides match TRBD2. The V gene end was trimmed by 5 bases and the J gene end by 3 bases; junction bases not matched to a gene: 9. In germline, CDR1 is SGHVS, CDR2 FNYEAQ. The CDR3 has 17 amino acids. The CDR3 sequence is CASSPHLAGGYYNEQFF. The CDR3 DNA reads TGTGCCAGCAGCCCCCACCTAGCGGGGGGTTACTACAATGAGCAGTTCTTC.

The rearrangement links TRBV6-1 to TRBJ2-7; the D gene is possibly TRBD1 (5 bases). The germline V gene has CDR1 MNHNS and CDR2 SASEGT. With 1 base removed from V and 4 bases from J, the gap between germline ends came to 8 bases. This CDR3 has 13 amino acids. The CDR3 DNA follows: TGTGCCAGCAGTGAAGTTGCAGGGTACGAGCAGTACTTC. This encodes CASSEVAGYEQYF.